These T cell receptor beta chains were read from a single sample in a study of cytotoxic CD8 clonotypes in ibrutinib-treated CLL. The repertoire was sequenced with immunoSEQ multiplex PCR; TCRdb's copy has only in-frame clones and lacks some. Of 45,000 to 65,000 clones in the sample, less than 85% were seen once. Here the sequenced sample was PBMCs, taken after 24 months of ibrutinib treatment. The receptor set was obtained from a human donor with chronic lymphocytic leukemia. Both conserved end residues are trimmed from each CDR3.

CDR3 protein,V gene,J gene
ASSLVSPRQLTYNEQF,TRBV11-2,TRBJ2-1
ASSLGGLGGSSYNEQF,TRBV11-3,TRBJ2-1
ASSFNRNTEAF,TRBV5-1,TRBJ1-1
ASWGLTGPTYEQY,TRBV27,TRBJ2-7
ASSERQNNEQF,TRBV6-1,TRBJ2-1
ASSYGAEGYT,TRBV6-5,TRBJ1-2
ASSEDYYSNYGYT,TRBV6-1,TRBJ1-2
ASSGFTGGQETQY,TRBV6-1,TRBJ2-5
ASSLGTANDWQF,TRBV5-1,TRBJ2-1
AWNRGGDNQPQH,TRBV30,TRBJ1-5
ASSPKGLAGGSPNEQF,TRBV7-9,TRBJ2-1
ASREPGDRGNQPQH,TRBV28,TRBJ1-5
ASSFDRGRGYNEQF,TRBV5-8,TRBJ2-1
ASSQEGYSWYEQY,TRBV4-3,TRBJ2-7
ASSIGTPLQAF,TRBV6-5,TRBJ1-1
ASSVVSGTEAF,TRBV9,TRBJ1-1
ASREGSGRTDTQY,TRBV10-2,TRBJ2-3
ATSRGFQETQY,TRBV15,TRBJ2-5
ASSLDGAGGANVLT,TRBV7-9,TRBJ2-6
ASSLARGATHNEQF,TRBV7-6,TRBJ2-1
SARDQIEQF,TRBV20-1,TRBJ2-1
ASSISNQGGGYT,TRBV7-2,TRBJ1-2
ASGLLEKNEQF,TRBV2,TRBJ2-1